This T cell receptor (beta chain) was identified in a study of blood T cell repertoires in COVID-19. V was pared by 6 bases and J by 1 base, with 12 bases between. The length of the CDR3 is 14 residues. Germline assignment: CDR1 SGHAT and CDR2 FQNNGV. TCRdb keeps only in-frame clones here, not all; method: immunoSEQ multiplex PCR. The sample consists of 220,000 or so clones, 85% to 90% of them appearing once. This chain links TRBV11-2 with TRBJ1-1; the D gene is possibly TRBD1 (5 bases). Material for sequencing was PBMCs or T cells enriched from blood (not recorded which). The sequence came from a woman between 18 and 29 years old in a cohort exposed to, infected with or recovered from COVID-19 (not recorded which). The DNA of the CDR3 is TGTGCCAGCAGTCCGGGACTCTCGAACACTGAAGCTTTCTTT. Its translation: CASSPGLSNTEAFF. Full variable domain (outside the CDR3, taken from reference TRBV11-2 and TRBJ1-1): EAGVAQSPRYKIIEKRQSVAFWCNPISGHATLYWYQQILGQGPKLLIQFQNNGVVDDSQLPKDRFSAERLKGVDSTLKIQPAKLEDSAVYLCASSPGLSNTEAFFGQGTRLTVV.